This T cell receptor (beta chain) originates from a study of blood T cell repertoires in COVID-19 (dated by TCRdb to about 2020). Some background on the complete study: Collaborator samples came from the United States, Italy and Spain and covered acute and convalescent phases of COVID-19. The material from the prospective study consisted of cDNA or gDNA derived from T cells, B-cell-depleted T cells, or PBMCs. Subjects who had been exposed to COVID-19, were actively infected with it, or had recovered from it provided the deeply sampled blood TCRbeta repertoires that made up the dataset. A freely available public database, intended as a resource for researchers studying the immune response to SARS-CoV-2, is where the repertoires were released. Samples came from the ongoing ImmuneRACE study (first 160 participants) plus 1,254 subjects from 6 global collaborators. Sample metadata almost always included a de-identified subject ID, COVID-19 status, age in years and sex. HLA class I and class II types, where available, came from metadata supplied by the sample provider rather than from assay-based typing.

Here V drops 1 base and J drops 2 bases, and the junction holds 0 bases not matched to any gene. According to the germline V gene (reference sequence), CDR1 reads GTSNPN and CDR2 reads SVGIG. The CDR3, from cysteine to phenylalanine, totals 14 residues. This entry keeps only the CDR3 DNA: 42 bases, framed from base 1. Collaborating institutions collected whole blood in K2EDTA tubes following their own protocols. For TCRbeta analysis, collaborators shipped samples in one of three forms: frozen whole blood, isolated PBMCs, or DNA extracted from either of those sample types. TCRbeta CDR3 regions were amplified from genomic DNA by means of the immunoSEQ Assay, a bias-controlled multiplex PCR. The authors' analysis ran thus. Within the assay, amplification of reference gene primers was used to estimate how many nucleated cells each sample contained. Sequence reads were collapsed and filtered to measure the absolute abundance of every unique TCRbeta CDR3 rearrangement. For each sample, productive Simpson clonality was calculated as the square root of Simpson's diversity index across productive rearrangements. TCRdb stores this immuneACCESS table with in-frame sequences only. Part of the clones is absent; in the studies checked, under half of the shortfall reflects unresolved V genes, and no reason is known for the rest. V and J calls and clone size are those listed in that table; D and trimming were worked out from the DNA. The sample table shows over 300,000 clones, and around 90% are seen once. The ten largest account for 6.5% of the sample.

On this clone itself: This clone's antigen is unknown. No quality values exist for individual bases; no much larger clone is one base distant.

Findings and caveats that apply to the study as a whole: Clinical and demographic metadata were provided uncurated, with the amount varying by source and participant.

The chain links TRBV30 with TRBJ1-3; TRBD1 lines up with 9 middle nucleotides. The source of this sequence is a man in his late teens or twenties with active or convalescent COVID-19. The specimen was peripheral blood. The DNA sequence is TGTGCCTGGAGTGGGGACAGGGCTGGAAACACCATATATTTT. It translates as CAWSGDRAGNTIYF.